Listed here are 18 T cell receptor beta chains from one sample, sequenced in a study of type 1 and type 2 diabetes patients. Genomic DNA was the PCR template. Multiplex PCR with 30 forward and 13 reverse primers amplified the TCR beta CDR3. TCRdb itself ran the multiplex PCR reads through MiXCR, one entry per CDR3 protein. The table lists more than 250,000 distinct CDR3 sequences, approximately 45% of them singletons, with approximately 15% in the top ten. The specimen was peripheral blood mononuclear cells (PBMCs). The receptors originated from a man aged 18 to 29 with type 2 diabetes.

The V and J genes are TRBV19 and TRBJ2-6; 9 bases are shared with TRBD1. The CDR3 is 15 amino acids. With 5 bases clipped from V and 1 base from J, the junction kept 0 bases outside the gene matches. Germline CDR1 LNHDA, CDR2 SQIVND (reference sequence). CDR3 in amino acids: CASSGTGSGANVLTF. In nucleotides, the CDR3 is TGTGCCAGTAGTGGGACAGGGTCTGGGGCCAACGTCCTGACTTTC. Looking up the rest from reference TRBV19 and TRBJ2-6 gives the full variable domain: DGGITQSPKYLFRKEGQNVTLSCEQNLNHDAMYWYRQDPGQGLRLIYYSQIVNDFQKGDIAEGYSVSREKKESFPLTVTSAQKNPTAFYLCASSGTGSGANVLTFGAGSRLTVL.

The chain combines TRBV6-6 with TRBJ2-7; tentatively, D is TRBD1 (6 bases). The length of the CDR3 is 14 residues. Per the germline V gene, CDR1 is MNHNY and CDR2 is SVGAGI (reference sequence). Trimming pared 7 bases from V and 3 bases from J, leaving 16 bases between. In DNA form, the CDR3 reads TGTGCCAGCAACCTCGGACAGTCCAACTACGAGCAGTACTTC. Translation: CASNLGQSNYEQYF.

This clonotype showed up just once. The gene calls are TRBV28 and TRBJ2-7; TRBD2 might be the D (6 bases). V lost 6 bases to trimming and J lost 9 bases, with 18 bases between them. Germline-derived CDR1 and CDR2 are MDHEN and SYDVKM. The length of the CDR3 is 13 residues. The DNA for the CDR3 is TGTGCCAGCAGCCCCGGGAGTTACAAGGGGCAGTACTTC. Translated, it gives CASSPGSYKGQYF.

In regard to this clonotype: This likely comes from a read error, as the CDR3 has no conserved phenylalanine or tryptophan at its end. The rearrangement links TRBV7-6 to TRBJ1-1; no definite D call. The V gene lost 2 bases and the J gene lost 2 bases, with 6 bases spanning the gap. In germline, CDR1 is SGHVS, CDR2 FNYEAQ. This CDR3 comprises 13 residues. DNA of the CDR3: TGTGCCAGCAGCTTATCAGAAAACACTGAAGCTTTCCTT. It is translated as CASSLSENTEAFL.

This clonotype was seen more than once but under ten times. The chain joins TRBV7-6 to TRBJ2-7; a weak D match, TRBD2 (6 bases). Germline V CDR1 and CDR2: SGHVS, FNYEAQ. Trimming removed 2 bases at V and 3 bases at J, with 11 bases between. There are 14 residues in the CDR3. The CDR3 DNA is TGTGCCAGCAGCTTATTAGCGGACTACTACGAGCAGTACTTC. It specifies CASSLLADYYEQYF.

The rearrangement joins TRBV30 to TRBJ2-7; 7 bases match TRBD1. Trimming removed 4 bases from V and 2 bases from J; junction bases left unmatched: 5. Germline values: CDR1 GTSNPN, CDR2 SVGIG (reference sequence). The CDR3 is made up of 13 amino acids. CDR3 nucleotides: TGTGCCTGGAACCGGGGACAGCCCTACGAGCAGTACTTC. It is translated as CAWNRGQPYEQYF.

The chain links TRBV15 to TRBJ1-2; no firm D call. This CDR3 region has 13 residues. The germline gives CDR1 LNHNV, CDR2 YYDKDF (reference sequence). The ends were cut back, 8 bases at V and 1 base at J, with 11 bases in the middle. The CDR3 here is CATDKPGNYGYTF. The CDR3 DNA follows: TGTGCCACCGATAAACCAGGTAACTATGGCTACACCTTC.

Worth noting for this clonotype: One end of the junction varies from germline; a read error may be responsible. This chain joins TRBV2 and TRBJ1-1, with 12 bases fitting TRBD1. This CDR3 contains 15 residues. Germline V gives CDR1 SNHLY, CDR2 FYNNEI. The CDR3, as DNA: TGTGCCAGCAGGACTCCGGGACAGGGGGCTACTGAAGCTTCCTTT. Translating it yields CASRTPGQGATEASF.

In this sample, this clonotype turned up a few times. CDR3 loop: CASSLPGHRDTGELFF. The CDR3 DNA reads as TGTGCCAGCAGCTTGCCCGGGCATCGGGACACCGGGGAGCTGTTTTTT. The V gene is TRBV13, the J gene TRBJ2-2; D not certain. Trimming took 3 bases from V and 3 from J, leaving 14 bases between them. Germline assignment: CDR1 PRHDT and CDR2 FYEKMQ (reference sequence). The CDR3 consists of 16 residues. Full variable domain (rest looked up from reference TRBV13 and TRBJ2-2): AAGVIQSPRHLIKEKRETATLKCYPIPRHDTVYWYQQGPGQDPQFLISFYEKMQSDKGSIPDRFSAQQFSDYHSELNMSSLELGDSALYFCASSLPGHRDTGELFFGEGSRLTVL.

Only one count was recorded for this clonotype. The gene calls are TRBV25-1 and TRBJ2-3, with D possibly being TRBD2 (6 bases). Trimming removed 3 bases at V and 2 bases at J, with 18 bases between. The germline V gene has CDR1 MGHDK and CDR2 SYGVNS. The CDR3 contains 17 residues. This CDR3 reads CASSDGAGSGYTDTQYF. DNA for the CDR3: TGTGCCAGCAGTGATGGGGCAGGGAGCGGGTACACAGATACGCAGTATTTT.

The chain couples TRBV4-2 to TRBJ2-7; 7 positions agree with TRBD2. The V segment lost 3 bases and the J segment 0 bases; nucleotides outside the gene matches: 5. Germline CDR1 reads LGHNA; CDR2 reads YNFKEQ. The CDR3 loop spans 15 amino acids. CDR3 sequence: CASSHGLGSSYEQYF. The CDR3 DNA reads TGTGCCAGCAGCCACGGACTAGGGAGCTCCTACGAGCAGTACTTC.

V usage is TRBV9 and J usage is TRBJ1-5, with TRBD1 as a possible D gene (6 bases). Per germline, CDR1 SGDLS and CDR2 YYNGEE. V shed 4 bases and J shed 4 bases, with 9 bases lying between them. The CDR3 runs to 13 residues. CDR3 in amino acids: CASSSGVNQPQHF. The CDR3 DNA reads TGTGCCAGCAGCTCAGGGGTTAATCAGCCCCAGCATTTT.

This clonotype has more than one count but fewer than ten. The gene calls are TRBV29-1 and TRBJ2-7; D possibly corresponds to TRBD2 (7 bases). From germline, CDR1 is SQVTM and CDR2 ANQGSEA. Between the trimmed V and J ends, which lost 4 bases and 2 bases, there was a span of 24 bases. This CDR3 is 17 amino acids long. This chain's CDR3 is CSVGERRGGGVAYEQYF. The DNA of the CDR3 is TGCAGCGTTGGGGAGAGGAGGGGGGGAGGAGTGGCCTACGAGCAGTACTTC.

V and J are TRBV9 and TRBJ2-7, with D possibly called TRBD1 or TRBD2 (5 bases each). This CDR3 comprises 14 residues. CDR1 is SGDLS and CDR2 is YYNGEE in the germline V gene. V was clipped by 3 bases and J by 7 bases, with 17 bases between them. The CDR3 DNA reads TGTGCCAGCAGCGATAAACATTCAGGGAGTGAGCAGTACTTC. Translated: CASSDKHSGSEQYF.

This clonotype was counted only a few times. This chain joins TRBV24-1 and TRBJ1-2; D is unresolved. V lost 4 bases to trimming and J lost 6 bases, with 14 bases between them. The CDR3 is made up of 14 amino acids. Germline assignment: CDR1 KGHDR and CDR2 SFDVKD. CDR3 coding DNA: TGTGCCACCAGTGACCAAGACGGAGACGATGGCTACACCTTC. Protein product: CATSDQDGDDGYTF.

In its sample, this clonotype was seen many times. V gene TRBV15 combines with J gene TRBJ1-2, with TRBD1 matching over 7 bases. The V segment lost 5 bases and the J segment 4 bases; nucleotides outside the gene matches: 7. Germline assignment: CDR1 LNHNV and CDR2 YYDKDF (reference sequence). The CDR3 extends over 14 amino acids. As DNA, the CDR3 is TGTGCCACCAGCGCTGACAGGGTACGCTATGGCTACACCTTC. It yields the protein CATSADRVRYGYTF.

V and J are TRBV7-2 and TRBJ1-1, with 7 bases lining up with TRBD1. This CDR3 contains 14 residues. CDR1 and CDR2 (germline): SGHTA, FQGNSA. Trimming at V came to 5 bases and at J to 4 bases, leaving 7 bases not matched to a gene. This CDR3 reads CASSERQGSTEAFF. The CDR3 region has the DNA TGTGCCAGCAGCGAGAGACAGGGTAGCACTGAAGCTTTCTTT.

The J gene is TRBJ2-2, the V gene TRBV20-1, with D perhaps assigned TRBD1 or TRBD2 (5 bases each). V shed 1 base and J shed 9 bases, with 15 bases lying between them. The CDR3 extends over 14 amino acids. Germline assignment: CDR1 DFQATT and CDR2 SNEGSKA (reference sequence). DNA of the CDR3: TGCAGTGCTAGAGCGTTCGAGGGGTTCAGGGAGCTGTTTTTT. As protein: CSARAFEGFRELFF.